This TCR beta chain is drawn from a study of T cell responses to AZD1222 COVID-19 vaccine. The CDR3 totals 14 residues. The V and J ends lost 3 bases and 2 bases, in that order; junction bases with no gene match: 3. Germline V lookup: CDR1 LNHDA, CDR2 SQIVND (reference sequence). The method was immunoSEQ multiplex PCR; TCRdb's version includes in-frame clones alone and lacks a portion of them. The table lists around 160,000 clones, 80% to 95% of them singletons. Source: peripheral blood, taken on day 0 of MenACWY control vaccination. The sequence was obtained from an adult in good health. This chain connects TRBV19 to TRBJ2-7; 8 nucleotides line up with TRBD2. The CDR3 reads CASSMVAGPYEQYF. The CDR3 DNA reads TGTGCCAGTAGTATGGTAGCGGGGCCCTACGAGCAGTACTTC.